A selection of T cell receptor beta chains follows, all from one sample in a study of blood T cell repertoires in COVID-19. Measured with immunoSEQ multiplex PCR; TCRdb has only the in-frame clones, and not every one. Among under 300,000 clones listed, around four fifths were seen once. The sample taken for sequencing was peripheral blood. These receptors came from a man at least 80 years old with acute or convalescent COVID-19. CDR3s include the opening cysteine and the closing phenylalanine or tryptophan. A D gene is named only where the DNA matches it firmly. Clone size appears in some rows only: once, few, many, or a class for an expanded clone.

>TRBV6-1|.|TRBJ2-7|TRBD1
TGTGCCAGCAGTGAACTAGGGTACGGCAGGGGGCCCTCCTACGAGCAGTACTTC
CASSELGYGRGPSYEQYF
>TRBV7-8|few|TRBJ1-2|TRBD1
TGTGCCAGCAGCTTAGCAACAGGGGTCGGCTACACCTTC
CASSLATGVGYTF
>TRBV9|.|TRBJ2-1|.
TGTGCCAGCAGCGTAGGACAGAGGATGGGTGAGCAGTTCTTC
CASSVGQRMGEQFF
>TRBV7-2|.|TRBJ2-3|.
TGTGCCAGCAGCTCCCGGACTAGCACAGATACGCAGTATTTT
CASSSRTSTDTQYF
>TRBV5-1|.|TRBJ2-1|.
TGCGCCAGCAGCTCGGCGGGGACGGGCTACAATGAGCAGTTCTTC
CASSSAGTGYNEQFF
>TRBV7-2|.|TRBJ2-5|.
TGTGCCAGCAGCTTAGCTGAGCGTCAGACCCAGTACTTC
CASSLAERQTQYF
>TRBV29-1|.|TRBJ2-2|.
TGCAGCGTCGGAGAAGGAGGGGAGCTGTTTTTT
CSVGEGGELFF
>TRBV6-5|few|TRBJ1-5|.
TGTGCCAGCAGTTTGGGACACCTTAATCAGCCCCAGCATTTT
CASSLGHLNQPQHF
>TRBV5-4|.|TRBJ1-1|.
TGTGCCAGCAGCTTGGTCGGGGAAATTGAAGCTTTCTTT
CASSLVGEIEAFF
>TRBV15|.|TRBJ2-1|.
TGTGCCACCAGCAGAGATAAACAGGGGAGGAATGAGCAGTTCTTC
CATSRDKQGRNEQFF
>TRBV3-1/TRBV3-2|.|TRBJ2-3|TRBD2
TGTGCCAGCAGCCATCTTTCAGCGGGAAAAGATACGCAGTATTTT
CASSHLSAGKDTQYF
>TRBV5-1|few|TRBJ1-5|.
TGCGCCAGCAGCTTGGTCCCAGATCAGCCCCAGCATTTT
CASSLVPDQPQHF
>TRBV6-1|few|TRBJ2-2|TRBD2
TGTGCCAGCAGTGGGGCGGCTAGCGGGAGAATCGGGGAGCTGTTTTTT
CASSGAASGRIGELFF
>TRBV19|once|TRBJ1-4|.
TGTGCCAGTAGCCAGGGGACCGACTATGAAAAACTGTTTTTT
CASSQGTDYEKLFF
>TRBV2|.|TRBJ1-1|TRBD1
TGTGCCAGCAAGAAAAACAGGGGGCTGGCTGAAGCTTTCTTT
CASKKNRGLAEAFF
>TRBV7-6|many|TRBJ2-7|.
TGTGCCAGCAGCTTGGCGGGGCAGAACTACGAGCAGTACTTC
CASSLAGQNYEQYF
>TRBV27|.|TRBJ2-4|TRBD1
TGTGCCAGCAGCACGGGACAGCTAAACATTCAGTACTTC
CASSTGQLNIQYF
>TRBV29-1|.|TRBJ1-1|.
TGCAGCGTTGACGATGGGGGCGGCACTGAAGCTTTCTTT
CSVDDGGGTEAFF
>TRBV14|.|TRBJ2-1|.
TGTGCCAGCAGCCAAGTGGGGACTCCGACCTACAATGAGCAGTTCTTC
CASSQVGTPTYNEQFF
>TRBV7-2|.|TRBJ2-3|.
TGTGCCAGCAGCTCCTTATGGAGCCTTAGCACAGATACGCAGTATTTT
CASSSLWSLSTDTQYF
>TRBV6-5|.|TRBJ1-1|TRBD1
TGTGCCAGCAACCCGACAGGGGGCCTTGAAGCTTTCTTT
CASNPTGGLEAFF
>TRBV6-5|.|TRBJ1-4|TRBD1
TGTGCCAGCAGTTACACAGGGGCTGGGGAAAAACTGTTTTTT
CASSYTGAGEKLFF
>TRBV29-1|.|TRBJ2-3|.
TGCAGCGTTGGCCAGGGTGGATATACGCAGTATTTT
CSVGQGGYTQYF
>TRBV3-1/TRBV3-2|.|TRBJ2-7|TRBD1
TGTGCCAGCAGCTTTCCGGGACAGAAATACGAGCAGTACTTC
CASSFPGQKYEQYF
>TRBV28|.|TRBJ1-1|.
TGTGCCAGCAGTTTATTACAGGGCACTGAAGCTTTCTTT
CASSLLQGTEAFF
>TRBV7-8|.|TRBJ1-6|.
TGTGCCAGCAGCGGGAACAGGGATAATTCACCCCTCCACTTT
CASSGNRDNSPLHF
>TRBV24-1|.|TRBJ2-5|TRBD1
TGTGCCACCAGTGAAGGACAGGTTGGCCAAGAGACCCAGTACTTC
CATSEGQVGQETQYF
>TRBV7-4|once|TRBJ2-6|TRBD1
TGTGCCAGCAGCCTCCCTGTAGGGGACAGGGGTTTCTGTGGGGCCAACGTCCTGACTTTC
CASSLPVGDRGFCGANVLTF
>TRBV28|once|TRBJ2-4|TRBD1
TGTGCCAGCTCGGACAGGGGGCGAAGCGTAGCCAAAAACATTCAGTACTTC
CASSDRGRSVAKNIQYF
>TRBV7-9|.|TRBJ1-2|.
TGTGCCAGCAGCATAGGACAGCCCTATGGCTACACCTTC
CASSIGQPYGYTF
>TRBV6-2/TRBV6-3|.|TRBJ1-1|.
TGTGCCAGCAGTTACCCGGACACTGAAGCTTTCTTT
CASSYPDTEAFF
>TRBV19|.|TRBJ2-3|TRBD2
TGTGCCAGTAGTAAGGGCTCTAGCGGCCAACGGTTCGATACGCAGTATTTT
CASSKGSSGQRFDTQYF
>TRBV5-1|.|TRBJ1-1|.
TGCGCCAGCAACTCGGACAGGAACACTGAAGCTTTCTTT
CASNSDRNTEAFF
>TRBV28|.|TRBJ1-4|.
TGTGCCAGCAGTTCACTACAGGGTGGGCTAAATGAAAAACTGTTTTTT
CASSSLQGGLNEKLFF
>TRBV19|.|TRBJ2-1|TRBD1
TGTGCCAGTAGTGACAGGGTTTCCTACAATGAGCAGTTCTTC
CASSDRVSYNEQFF
>TRBV28|few|TRBJ2-5|.
TGTGCCAGCGCAGAGGCAGGGGGAGGCCAAGAGACCCAGTACTTC
CASAEAGGGQETQYF
>TRBV19|.|TRBJ2-7|TRBD2
TGTGCCAGTAGCCCTAGCGGGAGCTCCTACGAGCAGTACTTC
CASSPSGSSYEQYF
>TRBV5-1|.|TRBJ2-7|TRBD1
TGCGCCAGCAGCTTGGCCGGACAGGGGATCTACGAGCAGTACTTC
CASSLAGQGIYEQYF
>TRBV6-6|.|TRBJ2-1|TRBD2
TGTGCCAGCAGTACTATAGCGGGAGGCTACAATGAGCAGTTCTTC
CASSTIAGGYNEQFF
>TRBV6-5|.|TRBJ1-2|.
TGTGCCAGCAGTTACTCGGACACATCCGACTACACCTTC
CASSYSDTSDYTF
>TRBV14|.|TRBJ2-7|TRBD1
TGTGCCAGCAGGCGGACAGGGGTTCACGAGCAGTACTTC
CASRRTGVHEQYF
>TRBV27|.|TRBJ1-1|.
TGTGCCAGCAGTGAGGGGGGGGCGGGGGCTGAAGCTTTCTTT
CASSEGGAGAEAFF